These 4 T cell receptor beta chains share one sample of origin, sequenced in a study of cytomegalovirus exposure and HLA in healthy donors. The PCR made use of 60 Vbeta and 13 Jbeta primers. Clones were sequenced by immunoSEQ multiplex PCR, and TCRdb holds only the in-frame ones, with some missing. The data show about 120,000 clones, more than 65% seen once. The sequenced material came from PBMCs. These receptor sequences come from a woman between 18 and 29 years old in good health and CMV-seronegative.

The V gene is TRBV2, the J gene TRBJ2-3; 7 bases align to TRBD1. The CDR3 has 16 amino acids. Germline CDR1 SNHLY, CDR2 FYNNEI. Germline trimming cut 5 bases from V and 2 bases from J; bases unmatched to any gene: 10. The CDR3 DNA reads TGTGCCAGCAGTCTGTTCCGGGACAGCGCCACAGATACGCAGTATTTT. Protein product: CASSLFRDSATDTQYF.

The count of this clone is one. The rearrangement joins TRBV7-8 to TRBJ1-5; no clear D. The V end was cut by 3 bases, the J end by 6 bases, with 12 bases between. The CDR3 runs to 14 residues. The germline V gene encodes CDR1 SGHVS and CDR2 FQNEAQ. CDR3 DNA: TGTGCCAGCAGCTTCGAGAAGTGGAGTCAGCCCCAGCATTTT. This encodes CASSFEKWSQPQHF.

The rearrangement uses TRBV27 and TRBJ1-6; no clear D. There are 15 residues in the CDR3. Germline V gives CDR1 MNHEY, CDR2 SMNVEV (reference sequence). The V end was cut by 2 bases, the J end by 8 bases, with 13 bases between. The CDR3, as DNA: TGTGCCAGCAGTTTAGTAGGGAGCGGCGATTCACCCCTCCACTTT. This translates into CASSLVGSGDSPLHF.

The chain couples TRBV9 to TRBJ1-1; D is ambiguous. V was cut by 3 bases and J by 3 bases, with 12 bases left in between. CDR3 length: 14 residues. Germline CDR1 is SGDLS and CDR2 is YYNGEE. CDR3 amino acids: CASSELRGYTEAFF. CDR3 DNA sequence: TGTGCCAGCAGCGAATTGCGGGGATACACTGAAGCTTTCTTT.